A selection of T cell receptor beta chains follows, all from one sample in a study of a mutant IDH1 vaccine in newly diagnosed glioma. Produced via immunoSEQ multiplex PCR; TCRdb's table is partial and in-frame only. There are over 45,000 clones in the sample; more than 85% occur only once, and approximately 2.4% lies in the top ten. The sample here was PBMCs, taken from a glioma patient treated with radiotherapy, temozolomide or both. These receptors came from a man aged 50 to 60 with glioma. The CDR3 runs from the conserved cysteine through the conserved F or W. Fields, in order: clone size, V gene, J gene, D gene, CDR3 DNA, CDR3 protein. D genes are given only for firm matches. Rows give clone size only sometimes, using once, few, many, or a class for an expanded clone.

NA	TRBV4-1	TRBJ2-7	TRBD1	TGCGCCAGCAGCCAACCCGGGACAGGGACCTACGAGCAGTACTTC	CASSQPGTGTYEQYF
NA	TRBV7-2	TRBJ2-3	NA	TGTGCCAGCACGAACGGGAGAGGGGCCCATACGCAGTATTTT	CASTNGRGAHTQYF
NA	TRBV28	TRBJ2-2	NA	TGTGCCAGTACGAAATTCGGGGAGCTGTTTTTT	CASTKFGELFF
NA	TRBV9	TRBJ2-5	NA	TGTGCCAGCAGCGTGAGCCCACAAGAGACCCAGTACTTC	CASSVSPQETQYF
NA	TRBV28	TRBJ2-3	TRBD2	TGTGCCAGCAGTTCCCTGCCTCTGCTAGCGGGGGTTACAGATACGCAGTATTTT	CASSSLPLLAGVTDTQYF
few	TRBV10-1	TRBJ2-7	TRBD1	TGCGCCAGCAGTCCCCTGACAGGGGCTTCATCCGAGCAGTACTTC	CASSPLTGASSEQYF
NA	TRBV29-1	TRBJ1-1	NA	TGCAGTGGATCTGGACTTGTGCGCACTGAAGCTTTCTTT	CSGSGLVRTEAFF
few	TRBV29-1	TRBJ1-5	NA	TGCAGCGTTCAACAGAATAGCAATCAGCCCCAGCATTTT	CSVQQNSNQPQHF
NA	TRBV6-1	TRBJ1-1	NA	TGTGCCAGCAGTGAATGGGTCCAGCGGAGCGCTGTTGAAGCTTTCTTT	CASSEWVQRSAVEAFF
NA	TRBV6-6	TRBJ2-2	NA	TGTGCCAGCAGTTCACTTAACACCGGGGAGCTGTTTTTT	CASSSLNTGELFF
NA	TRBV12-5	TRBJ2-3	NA	TGTGCTAGTGGACCCTCCAGAAGCACAGATACGCAGTATTTT	CASGPSRSTDTQYF
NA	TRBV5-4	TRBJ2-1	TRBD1	TGTGCCAGCAGCTCAAGACAGGGAAGCTCCTACAATGAGCAGTTCTTC	CASSSRQGSSYNEQFF
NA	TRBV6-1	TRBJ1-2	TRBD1	TGTGCCAGCAGTGGTCAACAGGGGGCGCGGGTCGTATATGGCTACACCTTC	CASSGQQGARVVYGYTF